The text below deals with one T cell receptor (beta chain). CDR3 length: 16 amino acids. This specimen comes from a study of T cell responses to AZD1222 COVID-19 vaccine. Here immunoSEQ multiplex PCR was the method, and the copy in TCRdb shows in-frame clones only, minus some. Of roughly 100,000 clones listed, roughly 91% are singletons. J is TRBJ2-4 and V is TRBV21-1. TRBV21-1 is shown as a pseudogene. This specimen consisted of peripheral blood, obtained 28 days after the second AZD1222 dose. The TCR was taken from an adult who received the AZD1222 COVID-19 vaccine. The CDR3 loop is CASSDPTRLGENIQYF. CDR3 coding DNA: TGTGCCAGCAGCGACCCGACAAGGCTCGGAGAGAACATTCAGTACTTC.